Listed below are T cell receptor beta chains from one sample, sequenced in a study of shared clonotypes between healthy human individuals. The protocol was immunoSEQ multiplex PCR, while the TCRdb copy is restricted to in-frame clones and leaves out a portion. The sample holds more than 200,000 clones; about 69% are singletons and the top ten take 11%. Sequenced input: memory CD4+ T cells sorted from blood. These receptors originate from a young man in good health. The CDR3 runs from the conserved cysteine through the conserved F or W. Fields, in order: D gene, clone size, V gene, J gene, CDR3 DNA, CDR3 protein. A D gene is named only where the DNA matches it firmly. Expanded clones are given a class, and other clones once, few, many or no size at all.

D: TRBD1; size: many; V: TRBV25-1; J: TRBJ2-6; DNA: TGTGCCAGCAGTGATCCAGGGGGCGCGTTGGGGGCCAACGTCCTGACTTTC; CDR3: CASSDPGGALGANVLTF
D: -; size: -; V: TRBV6-5; J: TRBJ1-3; DNA: TGTGCCAGCAGAACCCGGGCTGGAAACACCATATATTTT; CDR3: CASRTRAGNTIYF
D: -; size: -; V: TRBV11-3; J: TRBJ2-1; DNA: TGTGCCAGCAGCTTAGCGGGAAACTCCTACAATGAGCAGTTCTTC; CDR3: CASSLAGNSYNEQFF
D: -; size: once; V: TRBV15; J: TRBJ1-5; DNA: TGTGCCACCAGCAGAGATCTATTGGGTTATCAGCCCCAGCATTTT; CDR3: CATSRDLLGYQPQHF
D: TRBD1; size: few; V: TRBV11-3; J: TRBJ2-1; DNA: TGTGCCAGCAGCTCCTTAAACCGATGGACAGGAGAGCATGAGCAGTTCTTC; CDR3: CASSSLNRWTGEHEQFF
D: -; size: -; V: TRBV19; J: TRBJ2-1; DNA: TGTGCCAGTAGTATAACGGGGACCTACAATGAGCAGTTCTTC; CDR3: CASSITGTYNEQFF
D: -; size: few; V: TRBV15; J: TRBJ2-2; DNA: TGTGCCACCACCCGACAGGCTAACACCGGGGAGCTGTTTTTT; CDR3: CATTRQANTGELFF
D: TRBD1; size: -; V: TRBV5-4; J: TRBJ1-1; DNA: TGTGCCAGCAGCTTGGGGACAGGGAAGAACACTGAAGCTTTCTTT; CDR3: CASSLGTGKNTEAFF
D: TRBD1; size: -; V: TRBV11-2; J: TRBJ1-1; DNA: TGTGCCAGCAGCTATCTGGACAGGGACAATCCTGAAGCTTTCTTT; CDR3: CASSYLDRDNPEAFF
D: -; size: few; V: TRBV5-1; J: TRBJ1-1; DNA: TGCGCCAGCAGCAAAGGGACGACAGTAGGGTCTGAAGCTTTCTTT; CDR3: CASSKGTTVGSEAFF
D: -; size: -; V: TRBV11-3; J: TRBJ2-2; DNA: TGTGCCAGCAGCTTATTTGGGGGGGCTGGGCCCGGGGAGCTGTTTTTT; CDR3: CASSLFGGAGPGELFF
D: TRBD2; size: few; V: TRBV27; J: TRBJ2-2; DNA: TGTGCCAGCAGTTTAGGGACTAGAGGAACCGGGGAGCTGTTTTTT; CDR3: CASSLGTRGTGELFF
D: TRBD1; size: few; V: TRBV7-2; J: TRBJ2-7; DNA: TGTGCCAGCAGCTTGGGACAGTACTACGAGCAGTACTTC; CDR3: CASSLGQYYEQYF
D: -; size: -; V: TRBV7-9; J: TRBJ2-1; DNA: TGTGCCAGCAGCTTACAGGGGATTTACAATGAGCAGTTCTTC; CDR3: CASSLQGIYNEQFF
D: -; size: once; V: TRBV15; J: TRBJ2-7; DNA: TGTGCCACCAGCAGAGCCGTTAGCGGTGGCTACGAGCAGTACTTC; CDR3: CATSRAVSGGYEQYF
D: -; size: -; V: TRBV6-1; J: TRBJ2-1; DNA: TGTGCCAGCAGGGAGGGGGCAGGCCAGATCTTC; CDR3: CASREGAGQIF
D: -; size: -; V: TRBV5-1; J: TRBJ1-4; DNA: TGCGCCAGCAGCCCTTCGCCCGTCCCCTCAACTAATGAAAAACTGTTTTTT; CDR3: CASSPSPVPSTNEKLFF
D: -; size: -; V: TRBV16; J: TRBJ1-1; DNA: TGTGCCAGCAGCCCAGGGAGACCTGAAGCTTTCTTT; CDR3: CASSPGRPEAFF
D: -; size: -; V: TRBV16; J: TRBJ1-5; DNA: TGTGCCAGCAGCCAATCTAACGCAGGGCACCAGCCCCAGCATTTT; CDR3: CASSQSNAGHQPQHF
D: -; size: once; V: TRBV27; J: TRBJ2-5; DNA: TGTGCCAGCAGTTTACGTAGGCAAGAGACCCAGTACTTC; CDR3: CASSLRRQETQYF
D: TRBD2; size: -; V: TRBV27; J: TRBJ2-5; DNA: TGTGCCAGCAGTTACTGGGAGGGCCTGAGGGAGACCCAGTACTTC; CDR3: CASSYWEGLRETQYF
D: -; size: -; V: TRBV7-2; J: TRBJ1-5; DNA: TGTGCCAGCAGCTATGCGGGGGGCAATCAGCCCCAGCATTTT; CDR3: CASSYAGGNQPQHF